The clone carrying this TCR beta chain turned up a few times. The data originate from a study of technical replicates of blood from a handful of donors. V lost 4 bases to trimming and J lost 3 bases; unmatched junction nucleotides: 6. Germline values: CDR1 WNHNN, CDR2 SYGVQD (reference sequence). The CDR3 extends over 16 amino acids. The assay was immunoSEQ multiplex PCR, and TCRdb's table has in-frame clones only and misses some. Seen here are tens of thousands of clones, about 92% observed once, and the top ten hold around 4%. This receptor was obtained from a human donor in good health. Some clones in this sample may be carry-over from other donors' samples. This sequence joins TRBV10-1 and TRBJ2-1; 10 bases are a match to TRBD2. The sequenced sample consisted of PBMCs. The DNA for the CDR3 is TGCGCCAGCAGTGTTCGCGGGACTAGCGTCTACAATGAGCAGTTCTTC. Amino acid sequence: CASSVRGTSVYNEQFF.